This T cell receptor (beta chain) was identified in a study of neoadjuvant anti-PD-1 for oral cavity cancer (TCRdb year 2021). About the investigation overall: Before undergoing curative-intent surgical resection, most patients got three to four biweekly nivolumab doses at 3 mg/kg. For patients who did not progress, a fourth nivolumab dose was given around day 43, followed by definitive surgical resection on days 50-56. Under RECIST 1.1, a patient counted as a responder if showing complete response, partial response or stable disease, and as a non-responder if showing progression. The parent correlative cohort had around 11 patients and a response rate of roughly 34%.

Tumor libraries used mostly about 4.8 ug of input genomic DNA for survey sequencing, with two replicates per sample. The immunoSEQ hsTCRbeta kit was used to prepare TCRbeta libraries according to the manufacturer's instructions. Sequencing of the completed libraries took place using an Illumina NovaSeq 6000 S4 flow cell after they had been pooled to about 3 nM. On the authors' methods: The immunoSEQ Analyzer handled quality control and preprocessing of the raw data. The analysis was limited to productive rearrangements, and each clonotype was defined by a unique CDR3 amino acid sequence. Repertoire clonality was estimated as the Gini-Simpson index, computed with the R package tcR. Gini indices were compared with Student's t test, and associations with tumor size change were assessed by Pearson correlation. What TCRdb holds here is the immuneACCESS table cut down to in-frame rearrangements. Part of the clones is not present; checked against another copy, under half of the missing clones reflect an unresolved V gene, and the others are unexplained. The V and J calls and clone size come from that table; D and trimming were worked out from the DNA. A total of roughly 16,000 clones appear in this sample, around 40% of them only once. The ten biggest clones cover 39% of the sample.

Overall study results and their limits: Higher pretreatment blood Treg/Th17 ratios correlated with both higher pretreatment blood TCRbeta clonality and lower post-treatment tumor TCRbeta clonality. Greater tumor shrinkage correlated with larger post-treatment sizes of preexisting intratumoral clones, which suggests that expansion of preexisting clones contributed to response. Only a few patients per response group were included in the TCR analyses, and larger cohorts for validation were called for by the authors.

V and J are truncated by 3 bases and 7 bases respectively, leaving an intervening sequence of 12 bases. The germline V gene (reference sequence) sets CDR1 to GTSNPN and CDR2 to SVGIG. The CDR3 runs 12 residues from the cysteine to the phenylalanine. The kept DNA is CDR3 alone, 36 bases in frame from the first base. This clone is medium-sized (0.01 to 0.1%) in terms of sample share. It lacks a known antigen. Base qualities were left out, and no much larger clone turns up one base away. The sample's time point label, in plain terms: after neoadjuvant nivolumab, at surgical resection. None of the patients had received prior systemic or radiation treatment, and all were newly diagnosed with stage II-IVA oral cavity squamous cell carcinoma. Everyone in the cohort had locally advanced, HPV-negative oral cavity squamous cell carcinoma. The samples were drawn from a longitudinal correlative study tied to a single-arm phase II trial testing neoadjuvant nivolumab in oral cavity squamous cell carcinoma. Subject-matched pre- and post-treatment PBMCs and tumors from three responders and three non-responders were subjected to genomic DNA-based TCRbeta sequencing. The Maxwell RSC DNA from Tissue kit was used to isolate genomic DNA from tumor tissue.

The rearranged segments are TRBV30 and TRBJ1-2; a tentative D call is TRBD1 (6 bases match). This TCR came from a person aged 35-79 years with oral cavity squamous cell carcinoma. The sample in question was tumor tissue, obtained after nivolumab (anti-PD-1) treatment. The DNA is as follows: TGTGCCTGGAGCGGACAGTCCGGTGGCTACACCTTC. This encodes CAWSGQSGGYTF.